What follows is one T cell receptor beta chain and its context. The sample originates from a study of response to subunit inactivated influenza vaccine. TCRdb independently ran MiXCR on the RT-PCR reads; one entry per CDR3 protein. The sample lists some 540,000 distinct CDR3 sequences, under 25% occurring once. CDR1 is KGHSH, CDR2 LQKENI, per germline. Trimming removed 1 base at V and 6 bases at J, with 20 bases between. The CDR3 consists of 17 residues. The same sample was also used in a study of T cells expressing NK-cell markers. That publication notes: 5'RACE template switching with UMIs generated TCR beta cDNA. CD3+CD56+NKG2C+, CD3+CD56+NKG2C- and CD3+CD56-NKG2C+ T cells, once sorted, supplied the TCR beta repertoires. In several experiments, sorting was restricted to alpha-beta TCR T cells by an anti-gamma-delta TCR antibody. CD8+ T cells in roughly six donors included dominant NKG2C+ clonotypes at roughly 1.0-7.0%.

V gene TRBV18 combines with J gene TRBJ2-3, with TRBD2 as a possible D gene (6 bases). The clonotype was recovered from a man aged 50-60 years who received an inactivated influenza vaccine. The specimen was CD4+ T cells sorted from PBMCs, collected approximately 13 days after vaccination. In DNA, the CDR3 is TGTGCCAGCTCACCACTGCCGGAGGGAATGTTGCGGGATACGCAGTATTTT. Protein product: CASSPLPEGMLRDTQYF.